This T cell receptor beta chain originates from a study of blood T cell repertoires in COVID-19 (TCRdb year 2020). Notes on the research overall: Samples covering the acute and convalescent phases of COVID-19 were provided by collaborators in the United States, Italy and Spain. Samples came from the ongoing ImmuneRACE study (first 160 participants) plus 1,254 subjects from 6 global collaborators. A de-identified subject ID, COVID-19 status, age in years and sex were almost always included in the sample metadata. Where available, HLA class I and class II types were taken from metadata supplied by the sample provider and were not determined by assay-based typing. Deeply sampled blood TCRbeta repertoires from subjects exposed to, actively infected with, or recovered from COVID-19 were included in the dataset. The prospective study material was composed of cDNA or gDNA derived from T cells, B-cell-depleted T cells, or PBMCs. A freely available public database, intended as a resource for researchers studying the immune response to SARS-CoV-2, is where the repertoires were released. On the study overall, not on this receptor specifically: How much clinical and demographic metadata was included differed by source and by participant, and the metadata was provided uncurated.

TCRbeta CDR3 regions were amplified from genomic DNA using the immunoSEQ Assay, a bias-controlled multiplex PCR. The authors' pipeline ran thus. Nucleated cell counts per sample were estimated from amplification of reference gene primers within the assay. Sequence reads were collapsed and filtered to measure the absolute abundance of every unique TCRbeta CDR3 rearrangement. For each sample, productive Simpson clonality was calculated by taking the square root of Simpson's diversity index across productive rearrangements. The source is immuneACCESS, and TCRdb retained only in-frame sequences with V and J called. Part of the clones is not carried over; for the studies checked, unresolved V genes explain less than half of this, and the remainder is unexplained. V and J calls and clone size follow that table, whereas D and trimming were derived from the DNA. This sample lists over 200,000 clones; around nine tenths were detected once. The top ten clones comprise under 7.5% of the sample.

Comment on this clone: This receptor's antigen is unknown. Base qualities are not recorded, but no much larger clone differs from it by a single base.

Another Seattle source contributed samples from volunteer blood donors who had recovered from COVID-19. Whole blood was collected in K2EDTA tubes by collaborating institutions according to the institutions' own protocols. For TCRbeta analysis, collaborator samples were shipped as frozen whole blood, as isolated PBMCs, or as DNA extracted from either sample type. V is reduced by 2 bases and J by 5 bases, leaving a spacing of 7 bases between them. Measured from the cysteine to the phenylalanine, the CDR3 is 13 residues long. The CDR3 DNA has 39 bases and is translated from base 1. The germline V gene (reference sequence) sets CDR1 to SGHKS and CDR2 to YYEKEE.

The sequenced sample was peripheral blood. The sequence derives from a man between 60 and 70 years old who had recovered from COVID-19. The sequence is built from TRBV5-5 and TRBJ2-2; confidence is insufficient to name the D gene. The nucleotide sequence is given as TGTGCCAGCAGCTTAACCGGGACCGGGGAGCTGTTTTTT. This yields the protein CASSLTGTGELFF.